This TCR beta chain comes out of a study of CD8+ T cells in alopecia areata. As for the study in general: Patients in the study were on tofacitinib for 6 to 18 months, then off it for 6 months. General study results and limits: With patients, TCR sharing proved less clear than in mice, a difference possibly related to HLA.

Regarding this clone: Its matching antigen is unknown.

Trimming took 0 bases from V and 8 from J; bases not matched to a gene: 7. Germline V gene data show CDR1 as SGHRS and CDR2 as YFSETQ. The CDR3 has 14 amino acids. Treatment in this sample: oral pan-JAK inhibitor, 5-10 mg twice daily. Lesional scalp punch biopsies and peripheral blood came from alopecia areata patients. Sequencing templates came from extracted RNA that was reverse transcribed into cDNA. The repertoire was sequenced with immunoSEQ multiplex PCR; TCRdb's copy has only in-frame clones and lacks some. The sample carries a few hundred thousand clones, around two fifths recorded once. Sequences were derived from CD4+ T cells sorted from blood, sampled between weeks 30 and 35, from a patient treated with tofacitinib. This chain uses TRBV5-1 with TRBJ1-2, with 7 bases identical to TRBD1. The origin of this receptor is a human donor with alopecia areata. The CDR3 DNA reads as TGCGCCAGCAGCTTGGCCGACAGGGCGTTGGGCTACACCTTC. This translates into CASSLADRALGYTF.